The 14 T cell receptor beta chains in this list originate from one sample, sequenced in a study of tissue T cells after allogeneic stem cell transplantation. The method was immunoSEQ multiplex PCR; TCRdb's version includes in-frame clones alone and lacks a portion of them. The sample contains about 16,000 clones, 55% to 75% of which appear only once. The sequenced material came from spleen. These TCRs come from a female BALB/c mouse in good health. Mouse strain MHC haplotype: H2-d.

In regard to this clone: The genes are named according to mouse. The read comes to an end 1 residue before the CDR3 does, leaving the germline J gene to fill in the end. The rearrangement links TRBV31 to TRBJ2-5, with D perhaps TRBD2 (7 bases). Germline CDR1 GKSSPN, CDR2 SITVG. The CDR3 has 14 amino acids. Trimming cost V 1 base and J 1 base, with 9 bases left between them. CDR3 amino acids: CAWSRGGDQDTQYF. The DNA read from the CDR3 is TGTGCCTGGAGTCGAGGGGGGGACCAAGACACCCAGTAC.

Comments on this clone: The germline and genes are mouse ones. The read terminates 1 residue before the CDR3 end, so the remaining end is supplied by the germline J gene. The V and J genes are TRBV13-1 and TRBJ2-3; 8 bases align to TRBD1. The length of the CDR3 is 14 residues. CDR1 is NSHNY, CDR2 SYGAGN, per germline. Trimming took 2 bases from V and 1 from J; bases not matched to a gene: 0. The CDR3 sequence: CASSEGQGAETLYF. Incomplete CDR3 DNA: TGTGCCAGCAGTGAGGGACAGGGTGCAGAAACGCTGTAT.

Note on this clone: Gene labels here are mouse ones. The CDR3 end falls 1 residue outside the read, so it is completed with the germline J gene. V is TRBV1 and J is TRBJ2-1; D might be TRBD2 (6 bases). Trimming cost V 3 bases and J 3 bases, with 6 bases left between them. The CDR3 is made up of 13 amino acids. The germline V gene encodes CDR1 NSQYPW and CDR2 LRSPGD (reference sequence). CDR3 in amino acids: CTCSAGGYAEQFF. The DNA read from the CDR3 is TGCACCTGCAGTGCTGGGGGCTATGCTGAGCAGTTC.

Details on this clone: The genes are named according to mouse. The read terminates 1 residue before the CDR3 end, so the remaining end is supplied by the germline J gene. The V call is TRBV13-2, the J call TRBJ2-7, with unresolved D. Looked up from germline, CDR1 is NNHNN and CDR2 is SYGAGS (reference sequence). The CDR3 is made up of 12 amino acids. V lost 0 bases, J lost 5 bases, and 6 bases lay in between. The CDR3 sequence is CASGDGLDEQYF. Incomplete CDR3 DNA: TGTGCCAGCGGTGATGGGTTGGATGAACAGTAC.

Worth noting for this clone: Gene names are the mouse ones. Read coverage stops 1 residue before the CDR3 terminus; the germline J gene supplies the remainder. The chain joins TRBV5 to TRBJ1-3; the match to TRBD1 covers 8 bases. Losses at the gene ends were 4 bases for V and 6 bases for J; bases not matched to a gene: 5. Germline CDR1 and CDR2: LGHNA and YNLKQL (reference sequence). The CDR3 loop spans 14 amino acids. The DNA read from the CDR3 is TGTGCCAGCAGCCCTCGCCAGGGGGCAAATACGCTCTAT. Amino acids: CASSPRQGANTLY. The entire CDR3 protein reads CASSPRQGANTLYF.

To note about this clone: Here the gene names and germline are mouse. The CDR3 is cut off 1 residue early in the read; its end comes from the germline J gene. The chain links TRBV4 to TRBJ1-1; D gene uncertain. CDR3 length: 14 residues. V was pared by 4 bases and J by 3 bases, with 12 bases between. The germline gives CDR1 LGHDT, CDR2 YNNKQL (reference sequence). The chain's CDR3 is CASSLVGLDTEVFF. Partial CDR3 DNA: TGTGCCAGCAGCTTAGTAGGGTTGGACACAGAAGTCTTC.

Points on this clone: Each gene name is a mouse one. The missing CDR3 end, 1 residue past where the read stops, is filled in from the germline J gene. The genes are TRBV2 and TRBJ2-1, with 10 bases fitting TRBD2. Trimming took 0 bases from V and 0 from J; bases not matched to a gene: 2. CDR1 is LGHNA and CDR2 is YSYQKL in the germline V gene. The CDR3 contains 17 residues. Partial CDR3 DNA: TGTGCCAGCAGCCAAGACAGGACTGGGGGTAACTATGCTGAGCAGTTC. Translation gives CASSQDRTGGNYAEQF. The full-length CDR3 reads as CASSQDRTGGNYAEQFF.

Notes on this clone: All gene names here are mouse names. The read gets to within 1 residue of the CDR3 end, and the germline J gene fills in the rest. The rearrangement links TRBV2 to TRBJ1-1, with TRBD1 as a possible D gene (5 bases). With 2 bases removed from V and 1 base from J, the gap between germline ends came to 5 bases. The CDR3 contains 13 residues. The germline CDR1 and CDR2 sequences are LGHNA and YSYQKL. CDR3 bases read: TGTGCCAGCAGCCAAAGGGGAAACACAGAAGTCTTC. This translates into CASSQRGNTEVF. The entire CDR3 reads CASSQRGNTEVFF.

Note on this clone: Genes and germline are mouse. The CDR3 is cut off 1 residue early in the read; its end comes from the germline J gene. The chain joins TRBV13-3 to TRBJ2-5; 7 nucleotides align to TRBD1. Germline V gene data show CDR1 as NNHDY and CDR2 as SYVADS. V dropped 5 bases and J dropped 5; count of bases not matched to a gene: 2. This CDR3 has 12 amino acids. CDR3 sequence: CASSRQGDTQYF. The covered CDR3 bases are TGTGCCAGCAGCAGACAGGGAGACACCCAGTAC.

About this clone: Mouse gene names apply. The read falls 1 residue short of the CDR3 end, and the missing part is taken from the germline J gene. The chain recombines TRBV13-3 with TRBJ2-5; D ambiguous. CDR1 and CDR2 from the germline V gene are NNHDY and SYVADS. The V end lost 1 base, the J end lost 3 bases, and 6 bases lay between the germline ends. This CDR3 is built from 13 residues. Incomplete CDR3 DNA: TGTGCCAGCAGTGATTTGGAGCAAGACACCCAGTAC. Amino acid sequence: CASSDLEQDTQY. The CDR3 in its entirety is CASSDLEQDTQYF.

This clone was seen a few times. Gene names follow the mouse nomenclature. The read is 1 residue too short to cover the CDR3 end, so that end is filled in from the germline J gene. The rearrangement joins TRBV20 to TRBJ1-3; 9 positions agree with TRBD1. The CDR3 has 15 amino acids. Germline CDR1 reads GFQATS; CDR2 reads STVNSAI. Trimming cost V 2 bases and J 2 bases; bases outside gene matches: 4. The DNA read from the CDR3 is TGTGGTGCTAGGAGGGACAGGGTCCCTGGAAATACGCTCTAT. Encoded protein: CGARRDRVPGNTLY. The entire CDR3 reads CGARRDRVPGNTLYF. Combining the CDR3 with reference TRBV20 and TRBJ1-3 gives the whole variable domain GALVYQYPRRTICKSGTSMRMECQAVGFQATSVAWYRQSPQKTFELIALSTVNSAIKYEQNFTQEKFPISHPNLSFSSMTVLNAYLEDRGLYLCGARRDRVPGNTLYFGEGSRLIVV.

For this clone: Genes and germline are mouse. Read sequence stops 1 residue before the CDR3 end, and the germline J gene provides the missing end. V usage is TRBV19 and J usage is TRBJ1-1; D is undetermined. Germline V gene sequence: CDR1 FNHDT, CDR2 SITEND (reference sequence). The V gene lost 5 bases and the J gene lost 3 bases, with 8 bases spanning the gap. The CDR3 length is 12 residues. CDR3 bases read: TGTGCCAGCAGCCCCGCAGACACAGAAGTCTTC. It codes for CASSPADTEVF. From start to end, the CDR3 is CASSPADTEVFF. Drawing the rest from reference TRBV19 and TRBJ1-1, the complete variable domain is GGIITQTPKFLIGQEGQKLTLKCQQNFNHDTMYWYRQDSGKGLRLIYYSITENDLQKGDLSEGYDASREKKSSFSLTVTSAQKNEMAVFLCASSPADTEVFFGKGTRLTVV.

For this clone: The gene names here belong to mouse. With the read ending 1 residue before the CDR3 end, the germline J gene is used to fill in that end. The chain is built from TRBV5 and TRBJ2-2; 8 bases agree with TRBD2. This CDR3 comprises 16 residues. V gave up 0 bases and J gave up 2 bases; unmatched junction bases: 2. CDR1 is LGHNA and CDR2 is YNLKQL in the germline V gene (reference sequence). This CDR3 reads CASSQEGGANTGQLYF. The covered CDR3 bases are TGTGCCAGCAGCCAAGAAGGGGGGGCGAACACCGGGCAGCTCTAC.

This clone was seen a few times. Gene names follow the mouse nomenclature. The sequence runs out 1 residue before the end of the CDR3; the remainder is reconstructed from the germline J gene. The gene calls are TRBV5 and TRBJ2-7, with TRBD1 identical over 9 bases. The CDR3 runs 15 residues. CDR1 LGHNA and CDR2 YNLKQL come from the germline V gene (reference sequence). V dropped 3 bases and J dropped 0; count of bases not matched to a gene: 3. The CDR3 loop is CASSHSTGGSYEQYF. The CDR3 bases that were read are TGTGCCAGCAGCCATTCGACAGGGGGCTCCTATGAACAGTAC.